This TCR beta chain was retrieved from a study of blood T cells in healthy people across ages. Points from the study as a whole: As age increased, TCR beta diversity per million T cells fell in a roughly linear fashion. Both higher diversity and more naive CD4+ cells marked long-lived donors when set against aged donors.

This clonotype was seen more than once but under ten times. Its antigen is currently unknown. Per sample, a minimum of 6 million PBMCs were isolated. Together with a sample-barcoded 5' primer, a J-beta primer mix was included in a second PCR lasting about 7 to 11 cycles. Sequencing yielded, for each sample, at least 2.5 million paired-end reads carrying CDR3. TCRdb processed the 5' RACE reads anew with MiXCR; each CDR3 protein has one entry. The table has about 770,000 distinct CDR3 sequences, around 43% seen once. The CDR3 has 13 residues. Germline CDR1 is SGHRS and CDR2 is YFSETQ. Trimming removed 9 bases from V and 5 bases from J, with 17 bases in between.

Material: blood. The gene calls are TRBV5-1 and TRBJ2-5; no firm D call. The clonotype originates from a man aged 55 to 70 in good health. CDR3 protein: CATKTQGYETQYF. CDR3 nucleotide sequence: TGCGCCACCAAAACCCAAGGGTACGAGACCCAGTACTTC.